Listed here is a single TCR beta chain. Its target is unknown. This specimen belongs to a study of cytomegalovirus exposure and HLA in healthy donors. Study-level points and caveats: Later analysis identified a missense DCLRE1C variant that was linked to TCR beta V- and J-gene trimming. Productive status was seen about 87% or about 30% of the time for most TCR beta V segments in an earlier analysis. The study flagged some 170 TCR beta chains as cytomegalovirus-associated.

The CDR3 has 13 residues. In germline, CDR1 is KGHSH, CDR2 LQKENI. V was cut by 2 bases and J by 5 bases, with 10 bases left in between. PCR was performed using 60 Vbeta and 13 Jbeta primers. Only in-frame clones appear in the TCRdb table, and some are missing; sequencing was by immunoSEQ multiplex PCR. The sample carries approximately 170,000 clones, roughly 77% recorded once. Sequencing input: PBMCs. The V gene is TRBV18, the J gene TRBJ2-7, with D perhaps TRBD1 (5 bases). This TCR came from a woman aged 25 to 39 in good health and CMV-seropositive. CDR3 DNA sequence: TGTGCCAGCTCACCATCACAGGTAGACGAGCAGTACTTC. It is translated as CASSPSQVDEQYF.